The 8 T cell receptor beta chains below all came from one sample that was sequenced in a study of T-cell memory formation after mild COVID-19. From the 5' RACE reads, TCRdb called clonotypes with MiXCR, one entry per CDR3 protein. The sample records around 500,000 distinct CDR3 sequences, 18% being singletons. The sequenced sample was PBMCs or a T cell subset sorted from them (not recorded which). These receptor sequences come from an adult woman who had mild COVID-19 (a few samples of this study predate the infection). Cell type and time point are not known.

This rearrangement joins TRBV7-2 to TRBJ1-2; D uncertain. This CDR3 spans 14 amino acids. Germline V lookup: CDR1 SGHTA, CDR2 FQGNSA. V lost 5 bases and J 4 bases, leaving 14 bases between the germline ends. CDR3 in amino acids: CASSPGRTFYGYTF. For the CDR3, the DNA is TGTGCCAGCAGCCCAGGACGGACTTTCTATGGCTACACCTTC. The full variable domain, with the rest looked up from reference TRBV7-2 and TRBJ1-2, is GAGVSQSPSNKVTEKGKDVELRCDPISGHTALYWYRQSLGQGLEFLIYFQGNSAPDKSGLPSDRFSAERTGGSVSTLTIQRTQQEDSAVYLCASSPGRTFYGYTFGSGTRLTVV.

The chain joins TRBV6-6 to TRBJ2-4; D remains unclear. The germline V and J ends were trimmed by 7 bases and 1 base, with 8 bases remaining between them. Per germline, CDR1 MNHNY and CDR2 SVGAGI (reference sequence). CDR3 length equals 13 residues. Here the CDR3 DNA reads TGTGCCAGCAACCAGGAGGCCAAAAACATTCAGTACTTC. It yields the protein CASNQEAKNIQYF.

This clonotype was recorded at least ten times. The chain joins TRBV7-6 to TRBJ2-1; TRBD2 matches 13 bases. CDR1 and CDR2 (germline): SGHVS, FNYEAQ. Unmatched junction bases numbered 14, after V lost 5 bases and J lost 7 bases. The CDR3 is made up of 18 amino acids. In DNA form, the CDR3 reads TGTGCCAGCAGCCCCGGACTAGCGGGGGCCTTTCTTACAAATGAGCAGTTCTTC. It translates to CASSPGLAGAFLTNEQFF.

This clonotype was counted between two and nine times. This rearrangement joins TRBV11-2 to TRBJ2-2; TRBD2 aligns across 8 bases. The CDR3 totals 18 residues. CDR1 is SGHAT, CDR2 FQNNGV, per germline. Trimming cost V 4 bases and J 0 bases; bases outside gene matches: 10. The CDR3 sequence is CASSSVLPGRANTGELFF. For the CDR3, the DNA is TGTGCCAGCAGCTCAGTCCTTCCCGGGAGGGCGAACACCGGGGAGCTGTTTTTT. The full variable domain, in which reference TRBV11-2 and TRBJ2-2 provide the parts outside the CDR3, is EAGVAQSPRYKIIEKRQSVAFWCNPISGHATLYWYQQILGQGPKLLIQFQNNGVVDDSQLPKDRFSAERLKGVDSTLKIQPAKLEDSAVYLCASSSVLPGRANTGELFFGEGSRLTVL.

The rearrangement joins TRBV5-6 to TRBJ1-2, with 7 bases lining up with TRBD1. V was clipped by 0 bases and J by 5 bases; unmatched bases: 7. CDR3 length equals 15 residues. CDR1 and CDR2 from the germline V gene are SGHDT and YYEEEE. The DNA of the CDR3 is TGTGCCAGCAGCTTGGGGCAGGGGGTTCGGTATGGCTACACCTTC. Translating it yields CASSLGQGVRYGYTF.

This clonotype was seen a few times. This chain connects TRBV24-1 to TRBJ2-1, with 7 nucleotides matching TRBD2. Germline lookup yields CDR1 KGHDR and CDR2 SFDVKD. The trim removed 3 bases at V and 4 bases at J, leaving 5 bases unmatched. The CDR3 contains 15 residues. CDR3 residues: CATSDGLVGYNEQFF. Written as DNA, the CDR3 is TGTGCCACCAGTGATGGACTAGTAGGGTACAATGAGCAGTTCTTC.

J is TRBJ2-7 and V is TRBV25-1; D is perhaps TRBD1 or TRBD2 (5 bases each). Trimming shortened V by 4 bases and J by 4 bases, and 14 bases separated the two germline ends. Germline V CDR1 and CDR2: MGHDK, SYGVNS. This CDR3 spans 14 amino acids. The CDR3 DNA is TGTGCCAGCAGTGCAAGAGAGGGGTGGTACGAGCAGTACTTC. This codes for CASSAREGWYEQYF.

This chain uses TRBV10-3 with TRBJ1-5; 9 nucleotides match TRBD1. The CDR3 is 13 amino acids. Looked up from germline, CDR1 is ENHRY and CDR2 is SYGVKD. V lost 5 bases, J lost 5 bases, and 1 base stayed unmatched. The chain's CDR3 is CAISRDRDQPQHF. In nucleotides, the CDR3 is TGTGCCATCAGTCGGGACAGGGATCAGCCCCAGCATTTT.